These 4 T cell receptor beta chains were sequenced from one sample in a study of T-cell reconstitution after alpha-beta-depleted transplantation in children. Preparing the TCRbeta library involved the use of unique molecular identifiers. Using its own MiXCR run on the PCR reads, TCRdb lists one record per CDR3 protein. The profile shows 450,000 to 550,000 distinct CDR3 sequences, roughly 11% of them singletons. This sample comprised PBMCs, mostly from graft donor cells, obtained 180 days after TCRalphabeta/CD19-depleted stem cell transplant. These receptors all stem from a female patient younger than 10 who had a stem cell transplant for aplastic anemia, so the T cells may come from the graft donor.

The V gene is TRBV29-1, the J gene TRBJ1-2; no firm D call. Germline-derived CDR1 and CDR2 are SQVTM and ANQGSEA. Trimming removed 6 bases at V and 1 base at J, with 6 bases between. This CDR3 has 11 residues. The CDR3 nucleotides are TGCAGCGTGCAGGTTAACTATGGCTACACCTTC. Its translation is CSVQVNYGYTF.

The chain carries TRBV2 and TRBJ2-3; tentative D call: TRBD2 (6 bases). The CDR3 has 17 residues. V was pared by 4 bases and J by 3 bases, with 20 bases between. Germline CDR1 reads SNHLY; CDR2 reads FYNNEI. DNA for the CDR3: TGTGCCAGCAGTGCGCAACTCCGGGAGTTTTGGACAGATACGCAGTATTTT. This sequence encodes CASSAQLREFWTDTQYF.

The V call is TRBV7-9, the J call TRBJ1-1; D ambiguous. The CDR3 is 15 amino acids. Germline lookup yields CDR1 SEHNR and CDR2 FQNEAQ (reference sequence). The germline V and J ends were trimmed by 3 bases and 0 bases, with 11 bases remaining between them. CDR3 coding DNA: TGTGCCAGCAGCTTGGTAGGAGGTATGAACACTGAAGCTTTCTTT. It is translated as CASSLVGGMNTEAFF.

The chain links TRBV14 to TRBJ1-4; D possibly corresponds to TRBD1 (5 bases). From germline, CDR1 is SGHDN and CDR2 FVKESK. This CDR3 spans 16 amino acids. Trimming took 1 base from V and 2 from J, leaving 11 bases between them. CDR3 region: CASSQVTGATNEKLFF. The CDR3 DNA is TGTGCCAGCAGCCAAGTCACCGGGGCCACTAATGAAAAACTGTTTTTT.